Following are 32 T cell receptor beta chains from one sample sequenced in a study of T-cell memory formation after mild COVID-19. A single record per CDR3 protein comes from TCRdb applying MiXCR to the 5' RACE reads. The table shows about 130,000 distinct CDR3 sequences, with over 15% occurring only once. The sample was PBMCs or a T cell subset sorted from them (not recorded which). These receptors all stem from a man aged 18 to 30 who had mild COVID-19 (a few samples of this study predate the infection). Cell type and time point are not known.

The chain carries TRBV20-1 and TRBJ1-2; D might be TRBD1 (5 bases). With 3 bases removed from V and 4 bases from J, the gap between germline ends came to 12 bases. This CDR3 contains 13 residues. Germline V gene lookup returns CDR1 DFQATT and CDR2 SNEGSKA (reference sequence). CDR3 sequence: CSARQGSGYGYTF. CDR3 nucleotides: TGCAGTGCTAGGCAGGGCTCGGGCTATGGCTACACCTTC.

This clonotype was seen at least ten times. This sequence joins TRBV27 and TRBJ2-7; TRBD2 agrees at 7 bases. The CDR3 has 15 amino acids. Per the germline V gene, CDR1 is MNHEY and CDR2 is SMNVEV (reference sequence). J was trimmed by 2 bases and V by 5 bases; bases with no gene match: 9. Written as DNA, the CDR3 is TGTGCCAGCAGTCCGGGGGGTGGGGCACCCTACGAGCAGTACTTC. It codes for CASSPGGGAPYEQYF.

The gene calls are TRBV9 and TRBJ2-1; D remains ambiguous. CDR1 and CDR2 from the germline V gene are SGDLS and YYNGEE. This CDR3 region has 13 residues. V dropped 4 bases and J dropped 0 bases, with 5 bases sitting between them. Written as DNA, the CDR3 is TGTGCCAGCAGCCTGAGCTCCTACAATGAGCAGTTCTTC. It specifies CASSLSSYNEQFF.

The chain has TRBV20-1 and TRBJ1-2, with 9 bases fitting TRBD1. Germline CDR1 and CDR2: DFQATT and SNEGSKA (reference sequence). The CDR3 is 15 amino acids. After removal of 4 bases from V and 8 bases from J, the junction contained 14 bases not matched to a gene. Here the CDR3 DNA reads TGCAGTGCTACACCGGGACAGGGCCCCGAAGCGGGCTACACCTTC. It translates to CSATPGQGPEAGYTF.

This clonotype was detected a few times. The rearrangement joins TRBV9 to TRBJ2-2, with D uncertain. Germline-derived CDR1 and CDR2 are SGDLS and YYNGEE. Trimming pared 2 bases from V and 6 bases from J, leaving 8 bases between. The CDR3 runs 13 residues. The DNA of the CDR3 is TGTGCCAGCAGCGTGGATGGCGCCGGGGAGCTGTTTTTT. Translation gives CASSVDGAGELFF.

This clonotype was counted ten times or more. The chain uses TRBV7-2 and TRBJ2-1; D unclear. Germline CDR1 reads SGHTA; CDR2 reads FQGNSA. The CDR3 has 13 amino acids. The germline V and J ends were trimmed by 5 bases and 5 bases, with 10 bases remaining between them. The CDR3 region is CASSIWVDNEQFF. The CDR3 nucleotides are TGTGCCAGCAGCATATGGGTCGACAATGAGCAGTTCTTC.

The CDR3 sequence is CASSSRQGYTDTQYF. The CDR3 DNA sequence: TGTGCCAGCAGTTCCCGACAGGGATACACAGATACGCAGTATTTT. The chain recombines TRBV6-2 or TRBV6-3 with TRBJ2-3; 7 bases fit TRBD1. Germline V gene data show CDR1 as MNHEY and CDR2 as SVGEGT. This CDR3 spans 15 amino acids. With 4 bases clipped from V and 2 bases from J, the junction kept 6 bases outside the gene matches.

CDR3 sequence reads: CASSLDYSRRGSGNTIYF. CDR3 coding DNA: TGTGCCAGCAGCTTAGATTATTCCCGGAGAGGATCTGGAAACACCATATATTTT. This chain joins TRBV11-2 and TRBJ1-3; D is undetermined. The CDR3 totals 18 residues. The V end was cut by 0 bases, the J end by 1 base, with 16 bases between. In germline, CDR1 is SGHAT, CDR2 FQNNGV.

A single count supports this clonotype. V gene TRBV6-5 combines with J gene TRBJ2-2; TRBD1 matches 9 bases. Unmatched junction bases numbered 10, after V lost 5 bases and J lost 6 bases. Germline lookup yields CDR1 MNHEY and CDR2 SVGAGI. This CDR3 contains 16 residues. The CDR3 region has the DNA TGTGCCAGCAGTCGGTCCGGGACAGGGATTGCCGGGGAGCTGTTTTTT. It translates to CASSRSGTGIAGELFF.

This clonotype was detected only a few times. This rearrangement joins TRBV5-1 to TRBJ2-5; D is unclear. Per germline, CDR1 SGHRS and CDR2 YFSETQ. CDR3 length equals 14 residues. Trimming removed 2 bases at V and 4 bases at J, with 12 bases between. The chain's CDR3 is CASSFQAARETQYF. As DNA, the CDR3 is TGCGCCAGCAGCTTCCAGGCGGCACGAGAGACCCAGTACTTC.

A few counts support this clonotype. The CDR3 spells CASSYSPGGYSPLHF. The CDR3 DNA reads as TGTGCCAGCAGTTACTCGCCAGGGGGGTATTCACCCCTCCACTTT. This chain uses TRBV6-5 with TRBJ1-6, with 7 positions matching TRBD1. Germline V CDR1 and CDR2: MNHEY, SVGAGI. Trimming removed 0 bases from V and 8 bases from J; junction bases left unmatched: 4. CDR3 length equals 15 residues.

The V gene is TRBV20-1, the J gene TRBJ2-3; D remains unclear. The length of the CDR3 is 13 residues. Germline assignment: CDR1 DFQATT and CDR2 SNEGSKA (reference sequence). Trimming cost V 5 bases and J 2 bases, with 11 bases left between them. Here the CDR3 reads CSAPPGVTDTQYF. The CDR3 region has the DNA TGCAGTGCTCCACCCGGAGTCACAGATACGCAGTATTTT.

This clonotype was picked up a small number of times. The chain has TRBV24-1 and TRBJ2-3, with 9 bases identical to TRBD2. This CDR3 has 18 amino acids. The germline V gene encodes CDR1 KGHDR and CDR2 SFDVKD. V dropped 5 bases and J dropped 2; count of bases not matched to a gene: 13. CDR3 coding DNA: TGTGCCACCAGTGCTCCTGCCGGCGGGGGGGGGTCCACAGATACGCAGTATTTT. It translates to CATSAPAGGGGSTDTQYF.

The chain links TRBV10-2 to TRBJ2-5; 7 bases fit TRBD2. With V trimmed by 7 bases and J by 5 bases, 7 bases remained unmatched. Germline V CDR1 and CDR2: WSHSY, SAAADI. CDR3 length: 13 amino acids. CDR3 protein: CASKLSGVETQYF. CDR3 sequence (DNA): TGCGCCAGCAAACTGAGCGGGGTTGAGACCCAGTACTTC.

A few counts support this clonotype. This chain connects TRBV20-1 to TRBJ2-3; no clear D gene. This CDR3 has 13 amino acids. Germline CDR1 and CDR2: DFQATT and SNEGSKA (reference sequence). The V end was cut by 5 bases, the J end by 8 bases, with 17 bases between. CDR3 in amino acids: CSAPRPPAVTQYF. In nucleotides, the CDR3 is TGCAGTGCTCCTCGGCCCCCTGCTGTTACGCAGTATTTT.

This clonotype has more than one count but fewer than ten. The chain couples TRBV7-6 to TRBJ2-5; the match to TRBD2 covers 9 bases. The CDR3 consists of 16 residues. Per germline, CDR1 SGHVS and CDR2 FNYEAQ. With V trimmed by 6 bases and J by 5 bases, 13 bases remained unmatched. CDR3 coding DNA: TGTGCCAGCAGACGAGCCCTAGCGGGGAGGGTGGAGACCCAGTACTTC. Amino acid sequence: CASRRALAGRVETQYF. Complete variable domain (other parts from reference TRBV7-6 and TRBJ2-5): GAGVSQSPRYKVTKRGQDVALRCDPISGHVSLYWYRQALGQGPEFLTYFNYEAQQDKSGLPNDRFSAERPEGSISTLTIQRTEQRDSAMYRCASRRALAGRVETQYFGPGTRLLVL.

At least ten counts were recorded for this clonotype. J is TRBJ2-1 and V is TRBV7-3, with a tentative D call TRBD2 (5 bases). V lost 5 bases to trimming and J lost 7 bases, with 12 bases between them. CDR1 is SGHTA and CDR2 is FQGTGA in the germline V gene. The CDR3 is 13 amino acids. CDR3 bases: TGTGCCAGCAGCCTCACTCGGGGAAATGAGCAGTTCTTC. This encodes CASSLTRGNEQFF.

This clonotype was detected a few times. The CDR3, as DNA: TGTGCCAGCAGCTTAGGGGGACTTCTCACAGATACGCAGTATTTT. This sequence encodes CASSLGGLLTDTQYF. The V and J genes are TRBV7-9 and TRBJ2-3, with D possibly matching TRBD2 (6 bases). V lost 1 base, J lost 2 bases, and 10 bases lay in between. Per germline, CDR1 SEHNR and CDR2 FQNEAQ (reference sequence). The CDR3 has 15 residues.

This chain uses TRBV5-4 with TRBJ2-3; unclear D gene. CDR3 length: 15 residues. Germline CDR1 and CDR2: SGHNT and YYREEE (reference sequence). V was clipped by 4 bases and J by 4 bases, with 16 bases between them. The CDR3 sequence is CASSPGDRLPDTQYF. The CDR3 coding sequence is TGTGCCAGCAGCCCGGGTGATAGGCTCCCAGATACGCAGTATTTT.

The chain couples TRBV7-9 to TRBJ2-1; tentatively, D is TRBD1 (5 bases). Germline V gene lookup returns CDR1 SEHNR and CDR2 FQNEAQ (reference sequence). Trimming removed 3 bases at V and 6 bases at J, with 9 bases between. The CDR3 runs to 13 residues. The CDR3 is CASSFQGVNEQFF. CDR3 DNA sequence: TGTGCCAGCAGCTTCCAAGGGGTCAATGAGCAGTTCTTC.

This clonotype came up once. J is TRBJ1-3 and V is TRBV10-3; D possibly corresponds to TRBD1 (5 bases). CDR3 length: 16 amino acids. The germline gives CDR1 ENHRY, CDR2 SYGVKD. V gave up 4 bases and J gave up 0 bases, with 13 bases separating them. The CDR3 protein is CAISGGATGSGNTIYF. The CDR3 DNA reads TGTGCCATCAGTGGCGGGGCAACCGGCTCTGGAAACACCATATATTTT.

The chain couples TRBV6-2 or TRBV6-3 to TRBJ1-1; 11 nucleotides match TRBD1. CDR3 length: 16 residues. Trimming at V came to 8 bases and at J to 1 base, leaving 9 bases not matched to a gene. Germline assignment: CDR1 MNHEY and CDR2 SVGEGT. This CDR3 reads CASLDRGLSRNTEAFF. For the CDR3, the DNA is TGTGCCAGCCTGGACAGGGGGCTGAGTAGGAACACTGAAGCTTTCTTT.

This clonotype has a handful of counts. The chain joins TRBV6-5 to TRBJ1-1, with a tentative D call TRBD1 (5 bases). Trimming took 10 bases from V and 4 from J, leaving 10 bases between them. The CDR3 runs 11 residues. CDR1 MNHEY and CDR2 SVGAGI come from the germline V gene. DNA for the CDR3: TGTGCCACCCAGGGCGGCACTGAAGCTTTCTTT. The encoded protein is CATQGGTEAFF.

In its sample, this clonotype was seen many times. The rearrangement uses TRBV9 and TRBJ2-1; 7 bases line up with TRBD2. The CDR3 has 16 amino acids. The V gene's germline CDR1 is SGDLS and CDR2 YYNGEE. Trimming removed 4 bases from V and 3 bases from J; junction bases left unmatched: 10. The CDR3 DNA is TGTGCCAGCAGCCCCTCCGGGGTAGCGGGCTACAATGAGCAGTTCTTC. This codes for CASSPSGVAGYNEQFF.

This chain connects TRBV10-3 to TRBJ2-1; 9 positions match TRBD1. J gave up 7 bases and V 8 bases, and 12 bases lay outside the gene matches. The CDR3 has 15 amino acids. The germline CDR1 and CDR2 sequences are ENHRY and SYGVKD. Here the CDR3 DNA reads TGTGCCATCGGAACTAAAGGGACAGGGAGTAATGAGCAGTTCTTC. This translates into CAIGTKGTGSNEQFF.

The genes are TRBV7-2 and TRBJ1-5; D gene unclear. Germline CDR1 is SGHTA and CDR2 is FQGNSA. Trimming stripped 5 bases from V and 0 bases from J, with 8 bases between. This CDR3 has 14 residues. In DNA, the CDR3 is TGTGCCAGCAGCGACCGAGTTAGCAATCAGCCCCAGCATTTT. Residues: CASSDRVSNQPQHF.

This clonotype has at least ten counts. The CDR3 nucleotides read TGTGCCATCAGTGAAAGGAGTGAAGCTTTCTTT. Its protein product is CAISERSEAFF. The genes are TRBV10-3 and TRBJ1-1, with no clear D. The V gene lost 3 bases and the J gene lost 7 bases, with 6 bases spanning the gap. The CDR3 contains 11 residues. Germline V gene sequence: CDR1 ENHRY, CDR2 SYGVKD.

This clonotype was recorded many times. The gene calls are TRBV7-2 and TRBJ2-7; tentative D call: TRBD1 (5 bases). This CDR3 spans 15 amino acids. The V end lost 1 base, the J end lost 1 base, and 11 bases lay between the germline ends. Germline V gene lookup returns CDR1 SGHTA and CDR2 FQGNSA. For the CDR3, the DNA is TGTGCCAGCAGCTTAGATTGGGGCAGATCCTACGAGCAGTACGTC. The encoded protein is CASSLDWGRSYEQYV.

This clonotype was seen a handful of times. The chain combines TRBV12-3 or TRBV12-4 with TRBJ2-5; D remains ambiguous. Trimming removed 5 bases at V and 0 bases at J, with 22 bases between. The CDR3 contains 18 residues. The CDR3: CASSEIRFRQAYQETQYF. CDR3 DNA: TGTGCCAGCAGTGAGATTAGGTTTAGGCAGGCGTACCAAGAGACCCAGTACTTC.

This clonotype came up a few times. The CDR3 is CASKGVPAEQFF. CDR3 nucleotides: TGTGCCAGCAAAGGGGTCCCGGCCGAGCAGTTCTTC. This chain joins TRBV6-6 and TRBJ2-1, with a weak D call TRBD1 (5 bases). There are 12 residues in the CDR3. The germline V gene encodes CDR1 MNHNY and CDR2 SVGAGI (reference sequence). V gave up 7 bases and J gave up 10 bases, with 14 bases separating them.

CDR3 amino acids: CASGLFSGNTVTEAFF. The CDR3 DNA reads TGTGCTAGTGGTTTGTTCTCCGGGAACACGGTCACTGAAGCTTTCTTT. This chain uses TRBV12-5 with TRBJ1-1; no reliable D call. Germline V gene data show CDR1 as LGHNT and CDR2 as FRNRAP. V gave up 2 bases and J gave up 4 bases, with 17 bases separating them. The CDR3 is 16 amino acids. Full variable domain (outside the CDR3, taken from reference TRBV12-5 and TRBJ1-1): DARVTQTPRHKVTEMGQEVTMRCQPILGHNTVFWYRQTMMQGLELLAYFRNRAPLDDSGMPKDRFSAEMPDATLATLKIQPSEPRDSAVYFCASGLFSGNTVTEAFFGQGTRLTVV.

This clonotype was seen only a few times. The gene calls are TRBV12-3 or TRBV12-4 and TRBJ2-7; no reliable D call. Trimming shortened V by 3 bases and J by 6 bases, and 9 bases separated the two germline ends. This CDR3 region has 12 residues. CDR3 region: CASSFRGPEQYF. In nucleotides, the CDR3 is TGTGCCAGCAGTTTCAGAGGACCCGAGCAGTACTTC.